This note documents a single TCR beta chain sequence. Profiling relied on immunoSEQ multiplex PCR, and the TCRdb table lists in-frame clones only, not all of them. The top ten clones hold 6.5% to 7.5% of a sample with 74,000 or so clones, about nine tenths of them seen once. V dropped 7 bases and J dropped 2 bases, with 11 bases sitting between them. CDR3 length equals 13 residues. This entry comes from a study of control samples from healthy donors and cancer patients. The specimen was blood. This clonotype originated in a man aged 45-65 years in good health. V usage is TRBV12-3 or TRBV12-4 and J usage is TRBJ1-2; no reliable D call. The CDR3 spells CASTLTRNYGYTF. CDR3 DNA: TGTGCCAGCACCCTGACCCGAAACTATGGCTACACCTTC.